This record concerns one TCR beta chain sequence. This sample stems from a study of T cell changes during pregnancy in multiple sclerosis. Per the germline V gene, CDR1 is SGHTA and CDR2 is FQGTGA. CDR3 size: 14 residues. V lost 5 bases and J lost 5, with 16 bases in between. Profiling relied on immunoSEQ multiplex PCR, and the TCRdb table lists in-frame clones only, not all of them. The sample yields about 36,000 clones, about 90% seen once. This clonotype was obtained from a female donor with multiple sclerosis, enrolled in a pregnancy study. The specimen was CD4+ T cells from peripheral blood mononuclear cells, collected after pregnancy. The V gene is TRBV7-3, the J gene TRBJ2-7; the D gene is possibly TRBD2 (6 bases). CDR3: CASSPRGGMDEQYF. As DNA, the CDR3 is TGTGCCAGCAGCCCGCGGGGCGGGATGGACGAGCAGTACTTC.